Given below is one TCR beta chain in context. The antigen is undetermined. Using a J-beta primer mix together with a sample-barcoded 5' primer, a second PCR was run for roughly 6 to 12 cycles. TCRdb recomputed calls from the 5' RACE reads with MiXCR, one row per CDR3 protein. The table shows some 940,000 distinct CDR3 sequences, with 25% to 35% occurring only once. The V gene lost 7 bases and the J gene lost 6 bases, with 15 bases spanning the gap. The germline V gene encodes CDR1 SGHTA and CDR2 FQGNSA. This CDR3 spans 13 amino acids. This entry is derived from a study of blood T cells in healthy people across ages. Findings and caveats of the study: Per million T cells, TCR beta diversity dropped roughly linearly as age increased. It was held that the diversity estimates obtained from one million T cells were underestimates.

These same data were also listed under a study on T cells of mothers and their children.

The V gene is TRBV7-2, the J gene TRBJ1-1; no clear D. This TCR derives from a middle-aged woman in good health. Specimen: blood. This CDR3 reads CASKRPGFAEAFF. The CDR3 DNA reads TGTGCCAGCAAAAGGCCGGGGTTTGCTGAAGCTTTCTTT.